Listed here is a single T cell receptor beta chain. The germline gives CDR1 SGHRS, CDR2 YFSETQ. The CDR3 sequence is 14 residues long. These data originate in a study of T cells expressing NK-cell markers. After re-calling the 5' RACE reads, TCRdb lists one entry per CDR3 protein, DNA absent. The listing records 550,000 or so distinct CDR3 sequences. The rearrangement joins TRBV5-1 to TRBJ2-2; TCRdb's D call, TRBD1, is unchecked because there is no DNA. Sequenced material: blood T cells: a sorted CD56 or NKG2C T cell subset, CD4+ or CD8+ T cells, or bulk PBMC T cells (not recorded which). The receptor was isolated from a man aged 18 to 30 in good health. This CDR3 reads CASSLRESTGELFF.